Below, 25 T cell receptor beta chains from the same sample are listed, as sequenced in a study of T cells in localized non-small cell lung cancer. The repertoire was sequenced with immunoSEQ multiplex PCR; TCRdb's copy has only in-frame clones and lacks some. The sample has fewer than 9,000 clones, around 87% seen once. The sample here was peripheral blood, taken before any cancer treatment. These receptors originate from an older male donor with stage III lung adenocarcinoma.

This chain uses TRBV9 with TRBJ2-7; the match to TRBD1 covers 9 bases. The CDR3 runs 15 residues. With V trimmed by 4 bases and J by 1 base, 6 bases remained unmatched. Germline V gene data show CDR1 as SGDLS and CDR2 as YYNGEE. The CDR3 DNA reads as TGTGCCAGCAGCCCCCCCGGGACAGGGTCCTACGAGCAGTACTTC. Its protein is CASSPPGTGSYEQYF.

This CDR3 reads CASSPGRTGRNTEAFF. In DNA form, the CDR3 reads TGCGCCAGCAGCCCCGGCCGGACAGGCCGGAACACTGAAGCTTTCTTT. This sequence joins TRBV5-1 and TRBJ1-1; 7 bases are shared with TRBD1. The CDR3 runs 16 residues. V was pared by 4 bases and J by 1 base, with 10 bases of the junction left unmatched. The V gene's germline CDR1 is SGHRS and CDR2 YFSETQ.

This chain joins TRBV11-3 and TRBJ2-5; a possible D gene is TRBD1 (5 bases). From germline, CDR1 is SGHNT and CDR2 YENEEA. The CDR3 contains 15 residues. V was cut by 2 bases and J by 4 bases, with 14 bases left in between. The CDR3 region has the DNA TGTGCCAGCAGCTTAAGGCAGGGAAGAGGAGAGACCCAGTACTTC. It specifies CASSLRQGRGETQYF.

The V call is TRBV19, the J call TRBJ1-4, with D possibly matching TRBD1 (6 bases). The ends were cut back, 5 bases at V and 8 bases at J, with 18 bases in the middle. Germline lookup yields CDR1 LNHDA and CDR2 SQIVND (reference sequence). The CDR3 spans 15 residues. The CDR3 is CASSLDRRREEKLFF. CDR3 nucleotide sequence: TGTGCCAGTAGTCTCGACAGGCGGCGAGAAGAAAAACTGTTTTTT.

V usage is TRBV28 and J usage is TRBJ2-5; 7 positions match TRBD2. Germline V gives CDR1 MDHEN, CDR2 SYDVKM. V was clipped by 7 bases and J by 3 bases; unmatched bases: 14. There are 16 residues in the CDR3. CDR3 protein: CASIVGPGGLEETQYF. The CDR3 DNA sequence: TGTGCCAGCATAGTGGGACCGGGAGGATTAGAAGAGACCCAGTACTTC.

The rearrangement joins TRBV7-7 to TRBJ2-2; D perhaps matches TRBD2 (5 bases). Germline V gives CDR1 SSHAT, CDR2 FNYEAQ (reference sequence). This CDR3 spans 16 amino acids. Deletions cut 4 bases from V and 3 bases from J, with 15 bases between. The CDR3 loop reads CASSSAMGADTGELFF. In DNA form, the CDR3 reads TGTGCCAGCAGCTCAGCTATGGGAGCGGACACCGGGGAGCTGTTTTTT.

The chain links TRBV19 to TRBJ1-2, with D maybe TRBD1 (6 bases). V lost 2 bases to trimming and J lost 0 bases, with 10 bases between them. The CDR3 extends over 15 amino acids. The germline CDR1 and CDR2 sequences are LNHDA and SQIVND (reference sequence). DNA for the CDR3: TGTGCCAGTAGTATAAAGGACAGATCTAACTATGGCTACACCTTC. Protein product: CASSIKDRSNYGYTF.

The chain is built from TRBV11-2 and TRBJ1-1; no definite D call. Germline assignment: CDR1 SGHAT and CDR2 FQNNGV. Deletions cut 2 bases from V and 8 bases from J, with 9 bases between. There are 12 residues in the CDR3. The CDR3 DNA follows: TGTGCCAGCAGCTTACAAGGGCGGGAAGCTTTCTTT. Its translation is CASSLQGREAFF.

V gene TRBV25-1 combines with J gene TRBJ1-2, with D tentatively TRBD1 (5 bases). The germline V and J ends were trimmed by 1 base and 2 bases, with 8 bases remaining between them. The CDR3 covers 14 residues. The germline CDR1 and CDR2 sequences are MGHDK and SYGVNS. The CDR3 region is CASSEWGLNYGYTF. CDR3 sequence (DNA): TGTGCCAGCAGTGAATGGGGCTTAAACTATGGCTACACCTTC.

The V and J genes are TRBV9 and TRBJ2-1, with TRBD2 identical over 11 bases. Germline loops: CDR1 SGDLS, CDR2 YYNGEE. The CDR3 sequence is 16 residues long. The V segment lost 0 bases and the J segment 6 bases; nucleotides outside the gene matches: 5. For the CDR3, the DNA is TGTGCCAGCAGCGTAGGAACTAGCGGGAGATCCAATGAGCAGTTCTTC. This codes for CASSVGTSGRSNEQFF.

The chain is built from TRBV9 and TRBJ1-1, with 10 bases that match TRBD1. Germline V gene data show CDR1 as SGDLS and CDR2 as YYNGEE. The CDR3 runs to 16 residues. V was clipped by 4 bases and J by 3 bases; unmatched bases: 9. The CDR3, as DNA: TGTGCCAGCAGCCTCTCGACAGGGGGCGCCGACACTGAAGCTTTCTTT. It encodes CASSLSTGGADTEAFF.

This clone appeared a few times. The V gene is TRBV2, the J gene TRBJ2-2, with D perhaps matching TRBD2 (5 bases). V shed 11 bases and J shed 2 bases, with 15 bases lying between them. This CDR3 comprises 14 residues. In germline, CDR1 is SNHLY, CDR2 FYNNEI. The CDR3 sequence is CALTKRVNTGELFF. CDR3 coding DNA: TGTGCCCTTACCAAGAGGGTTAACACCGGGGAGCTGTTTTTT.

V is TRBV7-8 and J is TRBJ1-2, with TRBD1 matching over 7 bases. Losses at the gene ends were 5 bases for V and 8 bases for J; bases not matched to a gene: 11. CDR1 is SGHVS, CDR2 FQNEAQ, per germline. This CDR3 comprises 14 residues. The CDR3 loop reads CASSGGTVDSGYTF. CDR3 DNA sequence: TGTGCCAGCAGCGGGGGGACAGTGGATTCGGGCTACACCTTC.

The chain employs TRBV29-1 and TRBJ2-2; D is possibly TRBD2 (6 bases). From germline, CDR1 is SQVTM and CDR2 ANQGSEA. The CDR3 contains 13 residues. The ends were cut back, 3 bases at V and 4 bases at J, with 9 bases in the middle. The CDR3 DNA follows: TGCAGCGTTGATCGGGAGCTCACCGGGGAGCTGTTTTTT. As protein: CSVDRELTGELFF.

The V call is TRBV7-2, the J call TRBJ2-2; the D is unclear. The ends were cut back, 5 bases at V and 2 bases at J, with 9 bases in the middle. Germline V CDR1 and CDR2: SGHTA, FQGNSA. The CDR3 is 14 residues long. CDR3 region: CASSANRNTGELFF. In DNA form, the CDR3 reads TGTGCCAGCAGCGCGAACAGAAACACCGGGGAGCTGTTTTTT.

The chain carries TRBV9 and TRBJ2-1; D gene uncertain. Looked up from germline, CDR1 is SGDLS and CDR2 is YYNGEE. The CDR3 contains 14 residues. The ends were cut back, 3 bases at V and 5 bases at J, with 12 bases in the middle. Written as DNA, the CDR3 is TGTGCCAGCAGCGGATGGATTATCAACAATGAGCAGTTCTTC. This sequence encodes CASSGWIINNEQFF.

The chain employs TRBV19 and TRBJ1-3; D unresolved. CDR3 length: 15 amino acids. Trimming took off 3 bases at V and 4 bases at J, with 13 bases between the two ends. CDR1 and CDR2 (germline): LNHDA, SQIVND (reference sequence). The CDR3 region is CASSMEGTGGNTIYF. DNA of the CDR3: TGTGCCAGTAGTATGGAGGGAACGGGCGGAAACACCATATATTTT.

This chain links TRBV6-4 with TRBJ2-6; D call uncertain. Between the trimmed V and J ends, which lost 2 bases and 3 bases, there was a span of 8 bases. Germline V gene data show CDR1 as MRHNA and CDR2 as SNTAGT. The CDR3 loop spans 15 amino acids. This CDR3 is CASSDHGVGANVLTF. CDR3 DNA: TGTGCCAGCAGTGACCATGGGGTTGGGGCCAACGTCCTGACTTTC.

The V gene is TRBV18, the J gene TRBJ1-5, with D unresolved. Germline loops: CDR1 KGHSH, CDR2 LQKENI. V lost 6 bases, J lost 4 bases, and 16 bases lay in between. CDR3 length: 15 residues. The CDR3 reads CASSPSASANQPQHF. The CDR3 DNA is TGTGCCAGCTCCCCGTCCGCTTCGGCAAATCAGCCCCAGCATTTT.

The chain recombines TRBV7-8 with TRBJ2-7; D could derive from TRBD1 or TRBD2 (5 bases each). This CDR3 spans 14 amino acids. Trimming stripped 3 bases from V and 1 base from J, with 10 bases between. From germline, CDR1 is SGHVS and CDR2 FQNEAQ. The CDR3 nucleotides are TGTGCCAGCAGCTTCGGGACGGCATCCTACGAGCAGTACTTC. Translating it yields CASSFGTASYEQYF.

The chain employs TRBV7-8 and TRBJ2-7; possibly TRBD2 for D (5 bases). The CDR3 consists of 12 residues. The ends were cut back, 2 bases at V and 3 bases at J, with 5 bases in the middle. Germline CDR1 SGHVS, CDR2 FQNEAQ. The chain's CDR3 is CASSLTSYEQYF. CDR3 in DNA: TGTGCCAGCAGCTTAACTAGCTACGAGCAGTACTTC.

This clone was counted a few times. The J gene is TRBJ2-2, the V gene TRBV11-3; 7 bases fit TRBD2. Germline V gene data show CDR1 as SGHNT and CDR2 as YENEEA. The CDR3 totals 16 residues. The V gene end was trimmed by 0 bases and the J gene end by 4 bases; junction bases not matched to a gene: 5. CDR3 in DNA: TGTGCCAGCAGCTTAGATGTGGGGGGGAGCACCGGGGAGCTGTTTTTT. Protein: CASSLDVGGSTGELFF.

V gene TRBV7-9 combines with J gene TRBJ2-4; 7 bases are shared with TRBD2. Germline lookup yields CDR1 SEHNR and CDR2 FQNEAQ (reference sequence). V was clipped by 5 bases and J by 8 bases; unmatched bases: 12. The CDR3 spans 15 residues. This CDR3 is CASSRTAGRRDIQYF. The CDR3 nucleotides read TGTGCCAGCAGCCGCACAGCGGGGAGGAGAGACATTCAGTACTTC.

J is TRBJ1-5 and V is TRBV19; maybe TRBD1 (5 bases). This CDR3 is 16 amino acids long. Germline V gives CDR1 LNHDA, CDR2 SQIVND (reference sequence). The V end lost 2 bases, the J end lost 6 bases, and 17 bases lay between the germline ends. This CDR3 reads CASSIFGSRGGQPQHF. The CDR3 DNA reads as TGTGCCAGTAGTATATTTGGGTCGAGGGGAGGTCAGCCCCAGCATTTT.

The chain carries TRBV6-1 and TRBJ1-5; tentatively, D is TRBD1 (5 bases). The CDR3 is 13 residues long. Germline CDR1 reads MNHNS; CDR2 reads SASEGT. V was trimmed by 5 bases and J by 6 bases, leaving 11 bases between them. In DNA, the CDR3 is TGTGCCAGCAGTACCCGACAGTTTCAGCCCCAGCATTTT. It specifies CASSTRQFQPQHF.